What follows are 15 T cell receptor beta chains derived from one specimen sequenced in a study of molecular identifiers for immune sequencing clone quantification. TCRdb ran MiXCR on the PCR reads and lists one entry per CDR3 protein. The sample includes tens of thousands of distinct CDR3 sequences, around a quarter seen only once; the top ten take approximately 0.78%. The sequenced material came from naive CD8+ T cells from blood, with Jurkat cell RNA spiked in. Specified subset: FACS-sorted CD8+CD4-CCR7+CD45RA+ naive T cells. The receptors were gathered from a human donor in good health. Some libraries in this study had Jurkat cell RNA spiked in.

This clonotype was seen ten or more times. The chain links TRBV5-1 to TRBJ2-2, with 8 bases matching TRBD1. Germline values: CDR1 SGHRS, CDR2 YFSETQ. The CDR3 extends over 15 amino acids. V gave up 3 bases and J gave up 3 bases; unmatched junction bases: 4. The chain's CDR3 is CASSWTGYDTGELFF. The DNA for the CDR3 is TGCGCCAGCAGCTGGACAGGGTATGACACCGGGGAGCTGTTTTTT. The variable domain in full, completed from reference TRBV5-1 and TRBJ2-2, reads KAGVTQTPRYLIKTRGQQVTLSCSPISGHRSVSWYQQTPGQGLQFLFEYFSETQRNKGNFPGRFSGRQFSNSRSEMNVSTLELGDSALYLCASSWTGYDTGELFFGEGSRLTVL.

For this clonotype: A read error is possible here, since a much larger clone lies one base away. In DNA, the CDR3 is TGTGCCAGCAGCCCCCGAATCTCCTACGAGCAGTACTTC. Protein sequence: CASSPRISYEQYF. This rearrangement joins TRBV7-2 to TRBJ2-7; no clear D gene. The CDR3 runs to 13 residues. V was pared by 5 bases and J by 0 bases, with 8 bases between. The germline CDR1 and CDR2 sequences are SGHTA and FQGNSA.

This clonotype has ten or more counts. The rearrangement links TRBV2 to TRBJ1-6, with 10 bases lining up with TRBD1. The CDR3 totals 15 residues. CDR1 is SNHLY, CDR2 FYNNEI, per germline. V dropped 4 bases and J dropped 4; count of bases not matched to a gene: 1. The CDR3 nucleotides read TGTGCCAGCAGTGGGGGACAGGGGTATAATTCACCCCTCCACTTT. It encodes CASSGGQGYNSPLHF.

This clonotype occurred many times. The genes are TRBV27 and TRBJ2-7, with D hard to call. The V and J ends lost 5 bases and 0 bases respectively, with 8 bases between them. The germline CDR1 and CDR2 sequences are MNHEY and SMNVEV (reference sequence). The CDR3 is made up of 13 amino acids. In nucleotides, the CDR3 is TGTGCCAGCAGTCTCGGGCGCTCCTACGAGCAGTACTTC. This translates into CASSLGRSYEQYF.

CDR3 nucleotide sequence: TGTGCCAGCAGTCCCCTTAGCGGGAGAGATTACAATGAGCAGTTCTTC. Amino acid sequence: CASSPLSGRDYNEQFF. This chain uses TRBV28 with TRBJ2-1, with TRBD2 matching 9 bases. This CDR3 region has 16 residues. J lost 4 bases, V lost 5 bases, and 9 bases had no gene match. CDR1 and CDR2 (germline): MDHEN, SYDVKM.

As for this clonotype: With a much larger clone just one base away, this may be a read error. The chain recombines TRBV13 with TRBJ2-7; D might be TRBD1 or TRBD2, each matching 5 bases. The germline CDR1 and CDR2 sequences are PRHDT and FYEKMQ (reference sequence). V dropped 4 bases and J dropped 2 bases, with 15 bases sitting between them. The CDR3 runs to 15 residues. The CDR3 DNA reads as TGTGCCAGCAGCTCACGGGGCCTCCTCACCTACGAGCAGTACTTC. Translated, it gives CASSSRGLLTYEQYF.

Regarding this clonotype: A much bigger clone sits one base away, suggesting this may be a read error. The chain has TRBV4-2 and TRBJ2-7; 12 bases are a match to TRBD2. The CDR3 runs 16 residues. CDR1 and CDR2 from the germline V gene are LGHNA and YNFKEQ. The junction had 7 bases not matched to a gene; V was cut back by 3 bases and J by 4 bases. CDR3: CASSHLKTSGSYEQYF. The CDR3 nucleotides are TGTGCCAGCAGCCACCTAAAGACTAGCGGGAGTTACGAGCAGTACTTC.

This clonotype was seen only a few times. The rearrangement joins TRBV6-5 to TRBJ1-5; possible D gene TRBD1, 6 bases. The CDR3 consists of 15 residues. Per germline, CDR1 MNHEY and CDR2 SVGAGI. The germline V and J ends were trimmed by 2 bases and 3 bases, with 11 bases remaining between them. CDR3: CASSYTTGINQPQHF. CDR3 sequence (DNA): TGTGCCAGCAGTTACACGACAGGAATCAATCAGCCCCAGCATTTT.

The chain combines TRBV20-1 with TRBJ2-2; 8 positions agree with TRBD2. The CDR3 loop spans 16 amino acids. CDR1 is DFQATT, CDR2 SNEGSKA, per germline (reference sequence). V shed 0 bases and J 2 bases; nucleotides not matched to a gene: 5. The CDR3 coding sequence is TGCAGTGCTAGAGATAGCACTAGCGGAAACACCGGGGAGCTGTTTTTT. Its protein product is CSARDSTSGNTGELFF.

As concerns this clonotype: Germline and junction disagree at one end, which may indicate a read error. The rearrangement uses TRBV24-1 and TRBJ2-5, with D possibly matching TRBD1 (5 bases). Germline V CDR1 and CDR2: KGHDR, SFDVKD. CDR3 length: 13 amino acids. CDR3 sequence: CATQDRHQEPQYF. Written as DNA, the CDR3 is TGTGCCACCCAAGACAGACACCAAGAGCCCCAGTACTTC.

Comment on this clonotype: With a much larger clone just one base away, this may be a read error. This chain connects TRBV28 to TRBJ2-7; the D gene is possibly TRBD1 (5 bases). Germline loops: CDR1 MDHEN, CDR2 SYDVKM. The CDR3 is 13 amino acids. The CDR3 loop is CASTGPGSYAQYF. The DNA of the CDR3 is TGTGCCAGCACCGGCCCAGGGTCCTACGCGCAGTACTTC.

There are a few counts of this clonotype. A much larger clonotype is one base distant, so this may be a read error. This chain uses TRBV29-1 with TRBJ2-3, with TRBD1 identical over 7 bases. Germline values: CDR1 SQVTM, CDR2 ANQGSEA. The CDR3 covers 13 residues. The CDR3, as DNA: TGCGGCGCGCCCCTAGGGGGCCCAGATACGCAGTATTTT. Its protein is CGAPLGGPDTQYF.

Comment on this clonotype: This may be a read error: a much more frequent sequence differs by one nucleotide. The chain links TRBV20-1 to TRBJ1-4, with 8 bases identical to TRBD1. CDR1 is DFQATT and CDR2 is SNEGSKA in the germline V gene (reference sequence). The CDR3 is made up of 15 amino acids. CDR3 bases: TGCAGTGCTACGGCCCTACAGGGGGGCGTTGAAAAACCGTTTTTT. Amino acids: CSATALQGGVEKPFF.

This clonotype was observed many times. The chain joins TRBV12-3 or TRBV12-4 to TRBJ1-5; D unresolved. The ends were cut back, 5 bases at V and 5 bases at J, with 10 bases in the middle. This CDR3 has 13 residues. The CDR3 here is CASSTGRYQPQHF. The CDR3 bases are TGTGCCAGCAGTACCGGACGGTATCAGCCCCAGCATTTT.

The V gene is TRBV20-1, the J gene TRBJ2-1; D unresolved. V was clipped by 1 base and J by 0 bases, with 7 bases between them. The CDR3 length is 14 residues. The germline V gene encodes CDR1 DFQATT and CDR2 SNEGSKA (reference sequence). The CDR3 region is CSARVSSSYNEQFF. CDR3 nucleotide sequence: TGCAGTGCTAGAGTGTCCAGCTCCTACAATGAGCAGTTCTTC.